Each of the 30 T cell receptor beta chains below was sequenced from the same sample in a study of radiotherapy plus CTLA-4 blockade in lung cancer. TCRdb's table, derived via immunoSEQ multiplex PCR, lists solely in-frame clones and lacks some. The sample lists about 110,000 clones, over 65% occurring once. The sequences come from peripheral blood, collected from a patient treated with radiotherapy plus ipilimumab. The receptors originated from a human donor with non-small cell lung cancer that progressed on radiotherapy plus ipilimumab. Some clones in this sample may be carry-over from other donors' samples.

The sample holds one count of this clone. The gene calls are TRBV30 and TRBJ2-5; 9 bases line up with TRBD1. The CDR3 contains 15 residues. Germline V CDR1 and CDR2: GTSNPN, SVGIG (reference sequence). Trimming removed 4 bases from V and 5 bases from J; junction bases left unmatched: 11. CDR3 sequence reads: CAWNTGTGSRETQYF. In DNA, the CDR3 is TGTGCCTGGAATACCGGGACAGGGAGCCGGGAGACCCAGTACTTC.

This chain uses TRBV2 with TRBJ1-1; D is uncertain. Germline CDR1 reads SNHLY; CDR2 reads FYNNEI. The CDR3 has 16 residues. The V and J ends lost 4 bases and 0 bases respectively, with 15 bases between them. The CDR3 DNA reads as TGTGCCAGCAGTGGTTCGATGGCACAGCTGAACACTGAAGCTTTCTTT. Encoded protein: CASSGSMAQLNTEAFF.

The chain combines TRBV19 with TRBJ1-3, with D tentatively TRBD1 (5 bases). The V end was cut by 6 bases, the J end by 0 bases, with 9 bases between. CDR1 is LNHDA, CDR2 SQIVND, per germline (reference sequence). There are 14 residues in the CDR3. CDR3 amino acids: CASSAGTSGNTIYF. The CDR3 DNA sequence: TGTGCCAGTAGCGCGGGGACCTCTGGAAACACCATATATTTT.

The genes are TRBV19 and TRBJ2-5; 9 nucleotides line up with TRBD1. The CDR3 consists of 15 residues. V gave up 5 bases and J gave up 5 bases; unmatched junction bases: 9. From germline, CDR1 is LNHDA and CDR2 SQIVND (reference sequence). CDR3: CASSPDRGRGETQYF. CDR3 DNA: TGTGCCAGTAGTCCGGACAGGGGAAGAGGGGAGACCCAGTACTTC.

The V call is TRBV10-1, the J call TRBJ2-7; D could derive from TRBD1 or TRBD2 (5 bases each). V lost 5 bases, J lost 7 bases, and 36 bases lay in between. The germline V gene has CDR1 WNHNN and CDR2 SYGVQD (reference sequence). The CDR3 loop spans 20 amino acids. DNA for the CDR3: TGCGCCAGCAGTCCACCTACTAACAGACAGACCCATCCTATTTCGGGAGAGCAGTACTTC. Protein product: CASSPPTNRQTHPISGEQYF.

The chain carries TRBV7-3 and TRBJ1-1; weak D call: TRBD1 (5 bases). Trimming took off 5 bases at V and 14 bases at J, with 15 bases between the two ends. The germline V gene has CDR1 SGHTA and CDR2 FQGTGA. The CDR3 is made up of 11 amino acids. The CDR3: CASSSGTELFF. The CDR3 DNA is TGTGCCAGCAGCAGCGGGACGGAGTTATTCTTT.

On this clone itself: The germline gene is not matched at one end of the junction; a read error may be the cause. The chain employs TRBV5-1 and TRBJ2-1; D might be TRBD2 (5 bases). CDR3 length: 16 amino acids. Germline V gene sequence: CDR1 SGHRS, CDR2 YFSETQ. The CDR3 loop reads CASSLANPSSYNERFF. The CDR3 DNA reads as TGCGCCAGCAGCTTGGCAAACCCTAGCTCCTACAATGAGCGGTTCTTC.

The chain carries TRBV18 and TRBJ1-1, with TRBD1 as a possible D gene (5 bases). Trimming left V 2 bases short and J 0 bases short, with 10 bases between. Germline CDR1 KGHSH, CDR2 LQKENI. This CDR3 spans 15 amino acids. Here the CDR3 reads CASSPIGAVNTEAFF. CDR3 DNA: TGTGCCAGCTCACCAATCGGGGCGGTGAACACTGAAGCTTTCTTT.

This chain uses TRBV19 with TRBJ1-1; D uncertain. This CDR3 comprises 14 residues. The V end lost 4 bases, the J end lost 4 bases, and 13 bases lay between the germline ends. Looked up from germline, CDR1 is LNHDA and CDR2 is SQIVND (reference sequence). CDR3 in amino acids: CASSNWGEGTEAFF. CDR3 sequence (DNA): TGTGCCAGTAGTAACTGGGGAGAGGGCACTGAAGCTTTCTTT. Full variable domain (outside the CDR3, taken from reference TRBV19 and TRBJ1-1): DGGITQSPKYLFRKEGQNVTLSCEQNLNHDAMYWYRQDPGQGLRLIYYSQIVNDFQKGDIAEGYSVSREKKESFPLTVTSAQKNPTAFYLCASSNWGEGTEAFFGQGTRLTVV.

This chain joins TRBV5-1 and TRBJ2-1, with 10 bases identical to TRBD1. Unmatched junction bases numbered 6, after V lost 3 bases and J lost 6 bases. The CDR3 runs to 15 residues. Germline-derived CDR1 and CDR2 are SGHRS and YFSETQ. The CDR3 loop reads CASSSLDRGLNEQFF. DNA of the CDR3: TGCGCCAGCAGCTCCTTAGACAGGGGGCTCAATGAGCAGTTCTTC.

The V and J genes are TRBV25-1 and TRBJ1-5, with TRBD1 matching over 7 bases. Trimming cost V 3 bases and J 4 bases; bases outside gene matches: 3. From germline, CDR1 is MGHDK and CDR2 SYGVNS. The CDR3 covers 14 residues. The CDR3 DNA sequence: TGTGCCAGCAGTGACAGGGGGGGGAATCAGCCCCAGCATTTT. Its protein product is CASSDRGGNQPQHF.

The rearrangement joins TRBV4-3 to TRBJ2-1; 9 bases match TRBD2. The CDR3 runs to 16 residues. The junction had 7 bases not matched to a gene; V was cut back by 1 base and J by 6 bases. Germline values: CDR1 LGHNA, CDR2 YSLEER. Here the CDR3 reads CASSQVLPAGGNEQFF. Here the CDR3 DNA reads TGCGCCAGCAGCCAAGTGCTGCCAGCGGGGGGCAATGAGCAGTTCTTC.

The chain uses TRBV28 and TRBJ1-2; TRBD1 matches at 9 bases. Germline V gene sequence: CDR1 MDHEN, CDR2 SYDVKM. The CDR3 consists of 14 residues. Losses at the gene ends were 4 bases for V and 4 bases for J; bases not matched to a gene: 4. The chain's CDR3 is CASSSTGGTYGYTF. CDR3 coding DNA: TGTGCCAGCAGTTCGACAGGGGGTACCTATGGCTACACCTTC.

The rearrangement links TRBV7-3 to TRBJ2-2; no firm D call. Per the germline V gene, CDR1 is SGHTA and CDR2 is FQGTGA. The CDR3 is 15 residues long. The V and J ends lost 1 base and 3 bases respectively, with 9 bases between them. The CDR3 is CASSLMQGDTGELFF. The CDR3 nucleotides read TGTGCCAGCAGCTTAATGCAAGGAGACACCGGGGAGCTGTTTTTT.

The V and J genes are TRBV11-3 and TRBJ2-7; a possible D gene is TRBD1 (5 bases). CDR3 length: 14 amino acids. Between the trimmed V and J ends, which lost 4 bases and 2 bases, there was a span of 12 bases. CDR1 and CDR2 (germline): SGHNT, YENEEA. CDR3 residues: CASSSYGAPYEQYF. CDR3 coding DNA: TGTGCCAGCAGCTCTTATGGGGCCCCCTACGAGCAGTACTTC.

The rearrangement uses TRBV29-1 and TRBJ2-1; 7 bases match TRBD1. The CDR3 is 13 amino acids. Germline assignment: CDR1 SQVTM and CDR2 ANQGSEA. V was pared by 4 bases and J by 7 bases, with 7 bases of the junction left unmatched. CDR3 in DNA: TGCAGCGTTGCAAGGGGGCTTTGGAATGAGCAGTTCTTC. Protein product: CSVARGLWNEQFF.

The CDR3 loop reads CASSFSTYEQYF. In DNA form, the CDR3 reads TGTGCCAGCAGCTTTTCTACCTACGAGCAGTACTTC. The chain combines TRBV7-9 with TRBJ2-7; D ambiguous. This CDR3 contains 12 residues. In germline, CDR1 is SEHNR, CDR2 FQNEAQ (reference sequence). Trimming shortened V by 3 bases and J by 2 bases, and 5 bases separated the two germline ends. The full variable domain, with the rest looked up from reference TRBV7-9 and TRBJ2-7, is DTGVSQNPRHKITKRGQNVTFRCDPISEHNRLYWYRQTLGQGPEFLTYFQNEAQLEKSRLLSDRFSAERPKGSFSTLEIQRTEQGDSAMYLCASSFSTYEQYFGPGTRLTVT.

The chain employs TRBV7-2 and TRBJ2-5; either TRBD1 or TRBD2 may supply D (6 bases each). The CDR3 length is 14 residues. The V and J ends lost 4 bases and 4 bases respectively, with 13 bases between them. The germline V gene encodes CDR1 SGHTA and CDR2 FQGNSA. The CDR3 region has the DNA TGTGCCAGCAGCTACCCACAGGGAGGAGAGACCCAGTACTTC. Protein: CASSYPQGGETQYF.

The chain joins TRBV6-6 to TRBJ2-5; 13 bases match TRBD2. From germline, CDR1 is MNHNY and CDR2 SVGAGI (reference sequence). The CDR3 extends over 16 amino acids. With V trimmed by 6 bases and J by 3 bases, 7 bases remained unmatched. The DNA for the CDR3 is TGTGCCAGCAGCGGAACTAGCGGGGGGGTGAAAGAGACCCAGTACTTC. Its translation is CASSGTSGGVKETQYF.

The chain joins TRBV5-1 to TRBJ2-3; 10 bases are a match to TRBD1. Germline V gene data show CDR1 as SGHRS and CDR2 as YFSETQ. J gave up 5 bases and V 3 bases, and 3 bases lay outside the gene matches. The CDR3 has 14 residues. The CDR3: CASSWGTGEDTQYF. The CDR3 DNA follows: TGCGCCAGCAGCTGGGGGACAGGGGAAGATACGCAGTATTTT.

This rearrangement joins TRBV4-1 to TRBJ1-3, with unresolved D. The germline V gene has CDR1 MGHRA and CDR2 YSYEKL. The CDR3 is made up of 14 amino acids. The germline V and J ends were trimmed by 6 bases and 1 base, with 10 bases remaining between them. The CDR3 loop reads CASRTRSSGNTIYF. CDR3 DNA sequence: TGCGCCAGCAGGACTCGGAGTTCTGGAAACACCATATATTTT.

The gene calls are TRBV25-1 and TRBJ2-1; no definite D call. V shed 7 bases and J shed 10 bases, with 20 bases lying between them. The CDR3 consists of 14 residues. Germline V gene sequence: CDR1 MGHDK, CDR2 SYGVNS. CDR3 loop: CASISPLPTMEQFF. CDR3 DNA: TGTGCCAGCATCTCTCCCCTCCCTACAATGGAGCAGTTCTTC.

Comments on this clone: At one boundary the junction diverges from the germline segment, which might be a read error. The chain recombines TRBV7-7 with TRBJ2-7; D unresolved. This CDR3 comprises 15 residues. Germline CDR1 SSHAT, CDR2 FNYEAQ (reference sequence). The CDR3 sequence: CASSSGPGDSYEQYF. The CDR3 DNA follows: TGTGCTAGCAGCTCGGGTCCAGGAGATTCCTACGAGCAGTACTTC.

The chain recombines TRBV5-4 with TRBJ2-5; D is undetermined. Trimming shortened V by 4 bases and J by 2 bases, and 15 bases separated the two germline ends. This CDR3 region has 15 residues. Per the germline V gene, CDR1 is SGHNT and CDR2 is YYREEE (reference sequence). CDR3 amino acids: CASSQKVGWQETQYF. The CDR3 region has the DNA TGTGCCAGCAGCCAAAAAGTTGGCTGGCAAGAGACCCAGTACTTC.

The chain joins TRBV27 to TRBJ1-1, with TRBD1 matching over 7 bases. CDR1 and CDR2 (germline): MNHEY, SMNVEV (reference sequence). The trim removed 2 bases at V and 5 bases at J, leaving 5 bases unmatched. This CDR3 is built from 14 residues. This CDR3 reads CASSLVQGGTEAFF. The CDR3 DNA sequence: TGTGCCAGCAGTTTAGTTCAGGGGGGGACTGAAGCTTTCTTT.

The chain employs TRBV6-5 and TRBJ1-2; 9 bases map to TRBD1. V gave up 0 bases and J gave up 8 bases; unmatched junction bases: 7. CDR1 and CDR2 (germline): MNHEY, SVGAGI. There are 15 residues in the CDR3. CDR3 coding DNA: TGTGCCAGCAGTTACTCGTGGACAGGGGAGGTGGGCTACACCTTC. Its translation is CASSYSWTGEVGYTF.

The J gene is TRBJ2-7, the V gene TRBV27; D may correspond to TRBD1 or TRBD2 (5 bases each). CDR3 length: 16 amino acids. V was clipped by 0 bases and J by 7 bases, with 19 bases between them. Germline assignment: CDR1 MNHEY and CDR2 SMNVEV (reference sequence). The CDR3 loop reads CASSLSKTGARKEQYF. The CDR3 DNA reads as TGTGCCAGCAGTTTATCCAAGACCGGGGCCCGAAAGGAGCAGTACTTC.

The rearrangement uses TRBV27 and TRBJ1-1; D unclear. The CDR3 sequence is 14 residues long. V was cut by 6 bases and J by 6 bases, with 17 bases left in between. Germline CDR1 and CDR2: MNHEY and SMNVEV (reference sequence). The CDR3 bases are TGTGCCAGCAGGCTAACCTCATACGGGCCTGAAGCTTTCTTT. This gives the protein CASRLTSYGPEAFF.

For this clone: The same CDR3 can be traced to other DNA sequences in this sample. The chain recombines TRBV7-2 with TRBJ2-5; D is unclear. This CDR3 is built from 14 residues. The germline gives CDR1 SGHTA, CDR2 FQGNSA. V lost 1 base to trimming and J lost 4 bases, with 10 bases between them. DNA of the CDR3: TGTGCCAGCAGCTTAGTGTGGGTTGCAGAGACCCAGTACTTC. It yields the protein CASSLVWVAETQYF.

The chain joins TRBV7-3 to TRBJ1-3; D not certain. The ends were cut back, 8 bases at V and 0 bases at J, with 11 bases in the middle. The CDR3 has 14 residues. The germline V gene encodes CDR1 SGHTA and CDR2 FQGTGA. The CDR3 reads CASGTVGSGNTIYF. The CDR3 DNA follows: TGTGCCAGCGGAACTGTCGGCTCTGGAAACACCATATATTTT.